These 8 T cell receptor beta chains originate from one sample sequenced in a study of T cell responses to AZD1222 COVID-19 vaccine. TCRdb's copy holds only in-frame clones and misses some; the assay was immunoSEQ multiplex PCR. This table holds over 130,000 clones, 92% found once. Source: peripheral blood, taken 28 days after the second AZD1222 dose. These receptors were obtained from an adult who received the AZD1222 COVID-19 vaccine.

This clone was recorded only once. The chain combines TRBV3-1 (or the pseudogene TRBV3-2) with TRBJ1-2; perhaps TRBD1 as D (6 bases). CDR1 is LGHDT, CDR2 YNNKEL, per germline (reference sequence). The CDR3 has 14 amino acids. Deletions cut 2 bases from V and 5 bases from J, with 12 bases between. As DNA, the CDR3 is TGTGCCAGCAGCCAACAGGGGATTCGGTATGGCTACACCTTC. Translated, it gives CASSQQGIRYGYTF.

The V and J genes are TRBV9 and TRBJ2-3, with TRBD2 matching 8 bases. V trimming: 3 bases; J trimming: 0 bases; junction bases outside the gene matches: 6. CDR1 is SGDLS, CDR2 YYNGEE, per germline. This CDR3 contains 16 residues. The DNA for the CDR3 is TGTGCCAGCAGCGATCCTGGCGGGGGGAGCACAGATACGCAGTATTTT. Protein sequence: CASSDPGGGSTDTQYF.

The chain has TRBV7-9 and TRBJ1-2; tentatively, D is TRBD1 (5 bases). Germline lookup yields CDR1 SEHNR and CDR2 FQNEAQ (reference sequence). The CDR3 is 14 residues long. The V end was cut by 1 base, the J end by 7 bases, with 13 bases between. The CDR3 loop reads CASSLVDSGRGYTF. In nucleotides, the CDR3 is TGTGCCAGCAGCTTAGTAGACAGCGGCCGTGGCTACACCTTC.

The CDR3 here is CASSLGSGRAYEQYF. The CDR3 DNA is TGTGCCAGCAGCCTCGGAAGCGGGAGGGCCTACGAGCAGTACTTC. The V gene is TRBV3-1 (or the pseudogene TRBV3-2), the J gene TRBJ2-7; 10 bases are a match to TRBD2. The CDR3 consists of 15 residues. V lost 4 bases to trimming and J lost 2 bases; unmatched junction nucleotides: 5. CDR1 LGHDT and CDR2 YNNKEL come from the germline V gene (reference sequence).

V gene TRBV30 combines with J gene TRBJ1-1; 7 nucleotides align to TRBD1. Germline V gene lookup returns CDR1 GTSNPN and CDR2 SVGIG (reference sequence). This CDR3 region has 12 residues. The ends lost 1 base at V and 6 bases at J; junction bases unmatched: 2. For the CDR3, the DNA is TGTGCCTGGAGTGCAGGGGGGGCTGAAGCTTTCTTT. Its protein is CAWSAGGAEAFF.

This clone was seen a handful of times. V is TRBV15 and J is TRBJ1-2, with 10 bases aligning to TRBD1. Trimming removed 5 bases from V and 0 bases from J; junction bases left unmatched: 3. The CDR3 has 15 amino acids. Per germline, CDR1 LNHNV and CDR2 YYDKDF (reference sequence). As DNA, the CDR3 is TGTGCCACCAGCGACAGGGGGCGTACTAACTATGGCTACACCTTC. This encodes CATSDRGRTNYGYTF.

CDR3 DNA: TGTGCCAGCAGTTCCAACCAGGGGACGGGCGGCTACACCTTC. Translation gives CASSSNQGTGGYTF. The chain joins TRBV7-2 to TRBJ1-2; perhaps TRBD1 as D (6 bases). This CDR3 region has 14 residues. Germline CDR1 and CDR2: SGHTA and FQGNSA. The V and J ends lost 6 bases and 8 bases respectively, with 19 bases between them. The variable domain in full, with the rest retrieved from reference TRBV7-2 and TRBJ1-2, is GAGVSQSPSNKVTEKGKDVELRCDPISGHTALYWYRQSLGQGLEFLIYFQGNSAPDKSGLPSDRFSAERTGGSVSTLTIQRTQQEDSAVYLCASSSNQGTGGYTFGSGTRLTVV.

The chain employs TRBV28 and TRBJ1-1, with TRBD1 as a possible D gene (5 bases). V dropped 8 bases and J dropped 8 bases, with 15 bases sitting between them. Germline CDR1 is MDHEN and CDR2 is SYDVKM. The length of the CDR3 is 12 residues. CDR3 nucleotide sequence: TGTGCCAGCGATTCGATTTCAGGGGAAGCTTTCTTT. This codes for CASDSISGEAFF.